The 24 T cell receptor beta chains listed next were all sequenced from one sample in a study of shared clonotypes between healthy human individuals. Here immunoSEQ multiplex PCR was the method, and the copy in TCRdb shows in-frame clones only, minus some. This table holds some 2,000,000 clones, roughly 94% found once. The sample consisted of naive CD4+ T cells sorted from blood. Sample subset: CD45RA+ positively selected. All receptors derive from a man aged 18 to 30 in good health.

J is TRBJ1-2 and V is TRBV10-3; no firm D call. The V gene's germline CDR1 is ENHRY and CDR2 SYGVKD. Trimming left V 3 bases short and J 8 bases short, with 10 bases between. The CDR3 loop spans 12 amino acids. The CDR3 protein is CAISDLADGYTF. DNA of the CDR3: TGTGCCATCAGTGACTTAGCCGACGGCTACACCTTC.

There are a few counts of this clone. The same CDR3 can be traced to other DNA sequences in this sample. The rearrangement joins TRBV18 to TRBJ2-7; TRBD1 agrees at 11 bases. CDR1 and CDR2 (germline): KGHSH, LQKENI. The CDR3 runs to 14 residues. Trimming at V came to 3 bases and at J to 3 bases, leaving 1 base not matched to a gene. CDR3 protein: CASSPGTGGYEQYF. The CDR3 nucleotides read TGTGCCAGCTCACCGGGGACAGGGGGCTACGAGCAGTACTTC.

The V gene is TRBV7-9, the J gene TRBJ1-2; 9 bases are shared with TRBD1. With 0 bases clipped from V and 6 bases from J, the junction kept 11 bases outside the gene matches. Germline V gives CDR1 SEHNR, CDR2 FQNEAQ (reference sequence). This CDR3 has 17 amino acids. The CDR3 coding sequence is TGTGCCAGCAGCTTAGCCGGGACAGGGCCATCGTTTCATGGCTACACCTTC. Its protein is CASSLAGTGPSFHGYTF.

In regard to this clone: Other DNA sequences within the sample encode an identical CDR3. This chain links TRBV5-4 with TRBJ1-2; D gene ambiguous. The CDR3 is 13 residues long. The germline CDR1 and CDR2 sequences are SGHNT and YYREEE (reference sequence). The V end was cut by 1 base, the J end by 4 bases, with 8 bases between. CDR3 nucleotides: TGTGCCAGCAGCTTGATCGACTCCTATGGCTACACCTTC. This translates into CASSLIDSYGYTF.

V is TRBV11-2 and J is TRBJ2-1; D is undetermined. The CDR3 has 13 amino acids. The V end was cut by 1 base, the J end by 2 bases, with 3 bases between. CDR1 and CDR2 (germline): SGHAT, FQNNGV. CDR3 nucleotides: TGTGCCAGCAGCTTAGTAACCTACAATGAGCAGTTCTTC. Its translation: CASSLVTYNEQFF. The full variable domain, its missing parts supplied by reference TRBV11-2 and TRBJ2-1, is EAGVAQSPRYKIIEKRQSVAFWCNPISGHATLYWYQQILGQGPKLLIQFQNNGVVDDSQLPKDRFSAERLKGVDSTLKIQPAKLEDSAVYLCASSLVTYNEQFFGPGTRLTVL.

V and J are TRBV18 and TRBJ1-6; 7 positions match TRBD1. The CDR3 loop spans 16 amino acids. Trimming at V came to 1 base and at J to 7 bases, leaving 7 bases not matched to a gene. Germline assignment: CDR1 KGHSH and CDR2 LQKENI. The CDR3 DNA reads TGTGCCAGCTCACCACAGGGGGCCCTAGGCAATTCACCCCTCCACTTT. Amino acids: CASSPQGALGNSPLHF. The full variable domain, rest sourced from reference TRBV18 and TRBJ1-6, is NAGVMQNPRHLVRRRGQEARLRCSPMKGHSHVYWYRQLPEEGLKFMVYLQKENIIDESGMPKERFSAEFPKEGPSILRIQQVVRGDSAAYFCASSPQGALGNSPLHFGNGTRLTVT.

The chain is built from TRBV28 and TRBJ1-1; possible D gene TRBD1, 6 bases. Germline V gene lookup returns CDR1 MDHEN and CDR2 SYDVKM. V lost 8 bases to trimming and J lost 4 bases, with 17 bases between them. The CDR3 runs 14 residues. The CDR3 sequence is CASWGQGLGTEAFF. In nucleotides, the CDR3 is TGTGCCAGCTGGGGGCAGGGTTTAGGCACTGAAGCTTTCTTT.

The chain is built from TRBV19 and TRBJ2-6; D is unclear. Germline lookup yields CDR1 LNHDA and CDR2 SQIVND (reference sequence). This CDR3 comprises 15 residues. V was shortened by 0 bases and J by 0 bases, with 3 bases between the two germline ends. The chain's CDR3 is CASSIDPSGANVLTF. CDR3 bases: TGTGCCAGTAGTATAGACCCCTCTGGGGCCAACGTCCTGACTTTC.

J is TRBJ1-2 and V is TRBV6-7; D unclear. TRBV6-7 belongs to the ORF category, with a function that is uncertain. The CDR3 is 12 amino acids. Trimming removed 2 bases from V and 4 bases from J, with 5 bases in between. DNA of the CDR3: TGTGCCAGCAGTTACGGCAGCTATGGCTACACCTTC. It translates to CASSYGSYGYTF.

This clone appeared a few times. This chain links TRBV10-3 with TRBJ1-2, with D possibly matching TRBD1 (6 bases). CDR1 and CDR2 from the germline V gene are ENHRY and SYGVKD. This CDR3 has 11 residues. Trimming shortened V by 5 bases and J by 6 bases, and 7 bases separated the two germline ends. The CDR3 is CAISNRDGYTF. The CDR3 bases are TGTGCCATCAGTAACAGGGATGGCTACACCTTC.

The chain couples TRBV30 to TRBJ2-2; 7 bases are shared with TRBD2. V was clipped by 3 bases and J by 2 bases; unmatched bases: 9. Germline CDR1 is GTSNPN and CDR2 is SVGIG (reference sequence). This CDR3 is built from 16 residues. CDR3 in amino acids: CAWRIKSGINTGELFF. The CDR3 DNA reads TGTGCCTGGAGAATAAAAAGCGGGATAAACACCGGGGAGCTGTTTTTT.

The rearrangement uses TRBV7-9 and TRBJ2-5; tentatively, D is TRBD1 (6 bases). Germline V gives CDR1 SEHNR, CDR2 FQNEAQ (reference sequence). V lost 5 bases and J 1 base, leaving 20 bases between the germline ends. This CDR3 is 17 amino acids long. This chain's CDR3 is CASSEMKGHTLQETQYF. CDR3 nucleotide sequence: TGTGCCAGCAGCGAAATGAAGGGACATACACTCCAAGAGACCCAGTACTTC.

The V call is TRBV11-2, the J call TRBJ2-1; the D gene is possibly TRBD2 (5 bases). V shed 0 bases and J shed 6 bases, with 12 bases lying between them. Germline loops: CDR1 SGHAT, CDR2 FQNNGV. This CDR3 comprises 15 residues. The CDR3 nucleotides are TGTGCCAGCAGCTTAGATCGGGGTTACGGCAATGAGCAGTTCTTC. Translation gives CASSLDRGYGNEQFF.

J is TRBJ2-7 and V is TRBV6-1; D remains unclear. This CDR3 has 14 amino acids. V was clipped by 6 bases and J by 6 bases, with 18 bases between them. Germline CDR1 and CDR2: MNHNS and SASEGT. The chain's CDR3 is CASRPGYPLGEQYF. The CDR3 coding sequence is TGTGCCAGCAGACCGGGCTACCCATTGGGCGAGCAGTACTTC.

The J gene is TRBJ1-2, the V gene TRBV11-2; D may be TRBD1 (5 bases). Per germline, CDR1 SGHAT and CDR2 FQNNGV. CDR3 length: 14 residues. V lost 0 bases and J 2 bases, leaving 7 bases between the germline ends. CDR3 DNA: TGTGCCAGCAGCTTAGAACAGGTCAACTATGGCTACACCTTC. It is translated as CASSLEQVNYGYTF. Together with reference TRBV11-2 and TRBJ1-2, the CDR3 gives the full variable domain: EAGVAQSPRYKIIEKRQSVAFWCNPISGHATLYWYQQILGQGPKLLIQFQNNGVVDDSQLPKDRFSAERLKGVDSTLKIQPAKLEDSAVYLCASSLEQVNYGYTFGSGTRLTVV.

The chain joins TRBV7-9 to TRBJ1-1; 10 bases map to TRBD1. The CDR3 length is 15 residues. The J segment lost 6 bases and the V segment lost 5 bases, leaving 9 bases of the junction unmatched. Germline V CDR1 and CDR2: SEHNR, FQNEAQ (reference sequence). CDR3 residues: CASSHRTGGRAEAFF. CDR3 in DNA: TGTGCCAGCAGCCACCGGACAGGGGGTAGGGCTGAAGCTTTCTTT. Full variable domain (outside the CDR3, taken from reference TRBV7-9 and TRBJ1-1): DTGVSQNPRHKITKRGQNVTFRCDPISEHNRLYWYRQTLGQGPEFLTYFQNEAQLEKSRLLSDRFSAERPKGSFSTLEIQRTEQGDSAMYLCASSHRTGGRAEAFFGQGTRLTVV.

The rearrangement links TRBV2 to TRBJ2-7; D is possibly TRBD1 (6 bases). The CDR3 sequence is 16 residues long. V was pared by 4 bases and J by 0 bases, with 16 bases between. Germline V gives CDR1 SNHLY, CDR2 FYNNEI. The CDR3 DNA is TGTGCCAGCAGTGCACACCACCGGGACATCTCCTACGAGCAGTACTTC. Translating it yields CASSAHHRDISYEQYF.

The V call is TRBV7-2, the J call TRBJ2-7, with D perhaps TRBD2 (6 bases). V shed 1 base and J shed 6 bases, with 19 bases lying between them. This CDR3 is built from 16 residues. Germline-derived CDR1 and CDR2 are SGHTA and FQGNSA. The CDR3 nucleotides are TGTGCCAGCAGCTTAGGCCCCAGCAGGAGGGACTCCGAGCAGTACTTC. It translates to CASSLGPSRRDSEQYF.

This clone was detected once. This chain uses TRBV18 with TRBJ1-2; D is unresolved. This CDR3 is 12 amino acids long. Trimming pared 1 base from V and 8 bases from J, leaving 8 bases between. Germline loops: CDR1 KGHSH, CDR2 LQKENI. CDR3 in amino acids: CASSPQEGGYTF. The CDR3 bases are TGTGCCAGCTCACCACAGGAGGGAGGCTACACCTTC.

This rearrangement joins TRBV6-1 to TRBJ2-5; tentative D call: TRBD1 (6 bases). V dropped 4 bases and J dropped 4 bases, with 10 bases sitting between them. Germline loops: CDR1 MNHNS, CDR2 SASEGT. The CDR3 runs to 13 residues. The CDR3 loop is CASSATGSETQYF. CDR3 nucleotide sequence: TGTGCCAGCAGTGCAACAGGGTCAGAGACCCAGTACTTC.

The chain links TRBV25-1 to TRBJ1-2, with 10 positions matching TRBD1. J lost 2 bases, V lost 6 bases, and 3 bases had no gene match. Germline V gives CDR1 MGHDK, CDR2 SYGVNS. CDR3 size: 14 residues. CDR3 coding DNA: TGTGCCAGCAGGGGGACAGGGGAGAACTATGGCTACACCTTC. Its translation: CASRGTGENYGYTF.

The sample holds one count of this clone. V usage is TRBV21-1 and J usage is TRBJ2-5; the listed D gene, TRBD1, was not tested against the DNA. TRBV21-1 is deemed a pseudogene. CDR3 length: 15 residues. The CDR3 loop is CASSPRQGAGETQYF. The CDR3 nucleotides are TGTGCCAGCAGCCCTCGACAGGGGGCCGGGGAGACCCAGTACTTC.

The chain is built from TRBV29-1 and TRBJ1-1, with TRBD1 identical over 10 bases. V lost 4 bases, J lost 5 bases, and 4 bases stayed unmatched. Germline V gives CDR1 SQVTM, CDR2 ANQGSEA. This CDR3 has 13 residues. Written as DNA, the CDR3 is TGCAGCGTTGCAGACAGGGGGCAAACTGAAGCTTTCTTT. It yields the protein CSVADRGQTEAFF.

The genes are TRBV27 and TRBJ1-1; D gene ambiguous. This CDR3 spans 16 amino acids. Germline values: CDR1 MNHEY, CDR2 SMNVEV (reference sequence). Deletions cut 5 bases from V and 0 bases from J, with 16 bases between. The CDR3, as DNA: TGTGCCAGCAGTGCCGGACTGACTCTGATGAACACTGAAGCTTTCTTT. This gives the protein CASSAGLTLMNTEAFF.